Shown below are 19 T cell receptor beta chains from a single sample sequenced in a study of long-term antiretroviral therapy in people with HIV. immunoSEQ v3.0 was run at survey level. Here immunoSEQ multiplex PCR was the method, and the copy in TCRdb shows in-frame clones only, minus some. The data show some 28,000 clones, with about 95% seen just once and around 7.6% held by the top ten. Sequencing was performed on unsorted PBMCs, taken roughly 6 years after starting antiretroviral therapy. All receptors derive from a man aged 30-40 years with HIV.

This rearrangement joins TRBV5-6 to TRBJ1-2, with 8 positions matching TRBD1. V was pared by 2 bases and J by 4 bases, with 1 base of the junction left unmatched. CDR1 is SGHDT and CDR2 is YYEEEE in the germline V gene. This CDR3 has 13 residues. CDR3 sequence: CASSLGTGYGYTF. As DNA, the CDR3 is TGTGCCAGCAGCTTAGGGACAGGCTATGGCTACACCTTC.

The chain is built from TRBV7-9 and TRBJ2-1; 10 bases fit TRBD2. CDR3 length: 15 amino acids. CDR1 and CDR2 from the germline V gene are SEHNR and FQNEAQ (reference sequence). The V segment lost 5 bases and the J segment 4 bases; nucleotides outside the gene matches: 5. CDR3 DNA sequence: TGTGCCAGCAGCCCCCTAGCGGGGGATTACAATGAGCAGTTCTTC. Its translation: CASSPLAGDYNEQFF.

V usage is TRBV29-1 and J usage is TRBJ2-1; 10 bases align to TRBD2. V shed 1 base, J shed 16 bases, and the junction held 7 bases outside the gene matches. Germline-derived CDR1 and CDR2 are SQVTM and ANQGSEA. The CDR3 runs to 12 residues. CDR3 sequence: CSVEVLAGAPFF. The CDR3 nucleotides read TGCAGCGTTGAAGTGCTAGCGGGAGCCCCTTTCTTC.

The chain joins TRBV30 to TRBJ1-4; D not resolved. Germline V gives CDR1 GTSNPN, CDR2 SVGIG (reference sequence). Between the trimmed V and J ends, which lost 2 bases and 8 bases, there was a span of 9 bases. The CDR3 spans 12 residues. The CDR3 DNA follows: TGTGCCTGGAGTCCACAGATCGAAAAACTGTTTTTT. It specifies CAWSPQIEKLFF.

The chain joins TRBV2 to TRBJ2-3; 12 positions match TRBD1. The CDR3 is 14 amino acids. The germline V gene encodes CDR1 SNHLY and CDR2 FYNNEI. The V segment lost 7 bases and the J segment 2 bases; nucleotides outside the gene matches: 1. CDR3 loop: CASMGQGATDTQYF. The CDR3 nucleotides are TGTGCCAGCATGGGACAGGGGGCCACAGATACGCAGTATTTT.

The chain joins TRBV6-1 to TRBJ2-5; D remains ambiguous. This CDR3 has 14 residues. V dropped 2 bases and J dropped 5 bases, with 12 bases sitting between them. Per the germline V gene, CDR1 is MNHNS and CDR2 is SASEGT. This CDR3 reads CASSERGASETQYF. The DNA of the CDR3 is TGTGCCAGCAGTGAAAGAGGAGCGAGTGAGACCCAGTACTTC.

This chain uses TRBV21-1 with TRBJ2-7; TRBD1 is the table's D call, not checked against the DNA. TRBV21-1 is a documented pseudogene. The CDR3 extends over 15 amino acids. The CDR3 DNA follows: TGTGCCAGCAGCAAACCCCAGGGTCGGCACTACGAGCAGTACTTC. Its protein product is CASSKPQGRHYEQYF.

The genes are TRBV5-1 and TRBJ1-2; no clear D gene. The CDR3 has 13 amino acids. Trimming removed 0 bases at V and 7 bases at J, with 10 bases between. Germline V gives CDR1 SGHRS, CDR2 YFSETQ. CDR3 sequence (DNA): TGCGCCAGCAGCTTGGCCGAGGGTAGTGGCTACACCTTC. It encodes CASSLAEGSGYTF.

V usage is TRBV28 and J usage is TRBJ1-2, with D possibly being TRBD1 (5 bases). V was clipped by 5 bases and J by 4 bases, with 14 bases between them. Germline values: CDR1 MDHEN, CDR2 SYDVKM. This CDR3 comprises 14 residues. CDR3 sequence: CASSLPGGGYGYTF. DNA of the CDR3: TGTGCCAGCAGTCTCCCGGGGGGAGGCTATGGCTACACCTTC.

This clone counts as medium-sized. The CDR3: CASSPNSEITDTQYF. CDR3 DNA sequence: TGTGCCAGCAGCCCGAATTCCGAAATCACAGATACGCAGTATTTT. V and J are TRBV28 and TRBJ2-3; D unclear. The CDR3 extends over 15 amino acids. Trimming pared 6 bases from V and 2 bases from J, leaving 15 bases between. CDR1 is MDHEN, CDR2 SYDVKM, per germline.

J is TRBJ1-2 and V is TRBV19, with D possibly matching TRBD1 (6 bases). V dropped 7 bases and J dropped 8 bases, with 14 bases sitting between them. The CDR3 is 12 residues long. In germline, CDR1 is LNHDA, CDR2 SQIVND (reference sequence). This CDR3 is CASTSGRGGYTF. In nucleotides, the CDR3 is TGTGCCAGTACCTCTGGTAGGGGGGGCTACACCTTC.

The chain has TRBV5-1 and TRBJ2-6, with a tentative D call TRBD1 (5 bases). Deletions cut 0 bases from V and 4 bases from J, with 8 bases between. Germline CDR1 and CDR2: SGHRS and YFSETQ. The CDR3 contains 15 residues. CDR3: CASSLAGSGANVLTF. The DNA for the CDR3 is TGCGCCAGCAGCTTGGCAGGGTCCGGGGCCAACGTCCTGACTTTC.

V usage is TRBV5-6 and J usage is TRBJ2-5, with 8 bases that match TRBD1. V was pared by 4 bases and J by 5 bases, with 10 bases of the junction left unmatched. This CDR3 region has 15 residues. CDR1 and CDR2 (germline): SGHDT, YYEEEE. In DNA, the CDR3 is TGTGCCAGCAGCCGACCCGGACAGGGTTGGGAGACCCAGTACTTC. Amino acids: CASSRPGQGWETQYF. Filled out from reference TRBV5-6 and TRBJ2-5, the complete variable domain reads DAGVTQSPTHLIKTRGQQVTLRCSPKSGHDTVSWYQQALGQGPQFIFQYYEEEERQRGNFPDRFSGHQFPNYSSELNVNALLLGDSALYLCASSRPGQGWETQYFGPGTRLLVL.

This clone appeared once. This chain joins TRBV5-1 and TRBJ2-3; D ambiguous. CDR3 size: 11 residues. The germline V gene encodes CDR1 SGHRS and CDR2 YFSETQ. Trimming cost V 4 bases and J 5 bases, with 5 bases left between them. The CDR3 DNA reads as TGCGCCAGCAGCCACAGAGATACGCAGTATTTT. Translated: CASSHRDTQYF.

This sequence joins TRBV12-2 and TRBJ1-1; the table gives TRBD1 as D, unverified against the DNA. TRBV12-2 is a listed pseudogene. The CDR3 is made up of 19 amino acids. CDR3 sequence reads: CASRTTRGVRGPANTEAFF. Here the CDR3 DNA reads TGTGCAAGTCGCACCACCCGGGGGGTCAGGGGGCCGGCGAACACTGAAGCTTTCTTT.

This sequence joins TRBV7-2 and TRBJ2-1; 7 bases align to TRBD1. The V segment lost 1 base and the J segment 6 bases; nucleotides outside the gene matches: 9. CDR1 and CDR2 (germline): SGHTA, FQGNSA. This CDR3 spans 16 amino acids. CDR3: CASSLGTHRGGNEQFF. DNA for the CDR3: TGTGCCAGCAGCTTAGGCACCCACAGGGGTGGCAATGAGCAGTTCTTC.

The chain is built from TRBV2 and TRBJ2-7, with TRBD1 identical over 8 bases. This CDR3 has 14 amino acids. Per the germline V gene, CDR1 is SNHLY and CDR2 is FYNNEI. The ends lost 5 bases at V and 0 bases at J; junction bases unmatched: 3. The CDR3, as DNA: TGTGCCAGCAGTTCCGGGACAGGCTCCTACGAGCAGTACTTC. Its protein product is CASSSGTGSYEQYF.

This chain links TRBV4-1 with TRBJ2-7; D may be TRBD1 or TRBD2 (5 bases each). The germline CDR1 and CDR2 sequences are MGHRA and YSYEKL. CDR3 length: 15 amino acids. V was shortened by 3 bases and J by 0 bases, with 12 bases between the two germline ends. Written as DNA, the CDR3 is TGCGCCAGCAGCCATGGGGACGGTCGCTCCTACGAGCAGTACTTC. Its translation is CASSHGDGRSYEQYF.

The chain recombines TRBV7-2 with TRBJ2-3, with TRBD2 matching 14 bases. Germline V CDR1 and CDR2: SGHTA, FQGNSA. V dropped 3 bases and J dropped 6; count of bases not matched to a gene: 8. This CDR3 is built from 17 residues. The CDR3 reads CASSFMTSGRAGDTQYF. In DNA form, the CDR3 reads TGTGCCAGCAGCTTCATGACTAGCGGGAGGGCCGGGGATACGCAGTATTTT.